This paragraph covers one TCR beta chain sequence. The data were obtained in a study of control samples from healthy donors and cancer patients. CDR3 length: 15 amino acids. Per germline, CDR1 LNHNV and CDR2 YYDKDF (reference sequence). The V and J ends lost 5 bases and 3 bases, in that order; junction bases with no gene match: 4. Clones were sequenced by immunoSEQ multiplex PCR, and TCRdb holds only the in-frame ones, with some missing. The data hold about 26,000 clones, with roughly 80% observed a single time. V usage is TRBV15 and J usage is TRBJ2-2, with 9 positions matching TRBD2. The sample comprised PBMCs. This clonotype originated in a man between 60 and 70 years old with colorectal cancer. CDR3 amino acids: CATSAGGPDTGELFF. The DNA of the CDR3 is TGTGCCACCAGCGCGGGGGGGCCTGACACCGGGGAGCTGTTTTTT. The full variable domain, completed using reference TRBV15 and TRBJ2-2, is DAMVIQNPRYQVTQFGKPVTLSCSQTLNHNVMYWYQQKSSQAPKLLFHYYDKDFNNEADTPDNFQSRRPNTSFCFLDIRSPGLGDTAMYLCATSAGGPDTGELFFGEGSRLTVL.